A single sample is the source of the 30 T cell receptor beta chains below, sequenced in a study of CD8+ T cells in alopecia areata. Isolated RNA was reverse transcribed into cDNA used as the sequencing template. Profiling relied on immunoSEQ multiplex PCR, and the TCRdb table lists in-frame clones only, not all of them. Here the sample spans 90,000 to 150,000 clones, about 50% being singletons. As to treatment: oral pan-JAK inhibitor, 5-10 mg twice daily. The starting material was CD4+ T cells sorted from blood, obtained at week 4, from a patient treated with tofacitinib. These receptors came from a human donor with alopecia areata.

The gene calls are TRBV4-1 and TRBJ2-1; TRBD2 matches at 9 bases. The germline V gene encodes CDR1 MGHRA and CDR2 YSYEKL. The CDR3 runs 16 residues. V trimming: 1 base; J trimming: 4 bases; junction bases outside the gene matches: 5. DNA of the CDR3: TGCGCCAGCAGCCAAGTCTCAAGCGGGGGGTACAATGAGCAGTTCTTC. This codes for CASSQVSSGGYNEQFF.

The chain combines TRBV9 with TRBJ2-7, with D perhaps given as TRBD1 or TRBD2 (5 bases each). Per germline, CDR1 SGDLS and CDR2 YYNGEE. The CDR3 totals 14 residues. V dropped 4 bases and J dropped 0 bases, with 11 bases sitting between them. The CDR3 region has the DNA TGTGCCAGCAGCCAGGGACCCAACTCCTACGAGCAGTACTTC. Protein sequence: CASSQGPNSYEQYF.

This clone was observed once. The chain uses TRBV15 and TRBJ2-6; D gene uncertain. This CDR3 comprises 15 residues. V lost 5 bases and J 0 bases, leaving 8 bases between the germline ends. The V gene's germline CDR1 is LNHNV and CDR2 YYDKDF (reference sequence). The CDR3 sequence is CATSLGLSGANVLTF. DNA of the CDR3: TGTGCCACCAGCTTGGGTCTCTCTGGGGCCAACGTCCTGACTTTC.

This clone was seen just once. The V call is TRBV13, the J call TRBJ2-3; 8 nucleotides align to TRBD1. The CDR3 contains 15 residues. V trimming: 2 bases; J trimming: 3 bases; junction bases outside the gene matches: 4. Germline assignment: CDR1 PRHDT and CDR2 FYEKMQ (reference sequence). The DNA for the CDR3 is TGTGCCAGCAGCTTAAGACAGGGGATGACAGATACGCAGTATTTT. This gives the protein CASSLRQGMTDTQYF.

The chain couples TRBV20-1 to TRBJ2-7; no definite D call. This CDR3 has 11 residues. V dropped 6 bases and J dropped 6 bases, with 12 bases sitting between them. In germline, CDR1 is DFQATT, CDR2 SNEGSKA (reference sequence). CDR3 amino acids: CSASYQVEQYF. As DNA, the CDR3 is TGCAGTGCCTCGTACCAAGTCGAGCAGTACTTC.

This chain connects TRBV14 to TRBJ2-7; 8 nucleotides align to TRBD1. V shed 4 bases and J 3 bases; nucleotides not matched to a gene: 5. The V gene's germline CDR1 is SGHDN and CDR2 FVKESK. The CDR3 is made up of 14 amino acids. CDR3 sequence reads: CASSPQQGVYEQYF. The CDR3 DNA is TGTGCCAGCAGCCCTCAACAGGGGGTCTACGAGCAGTACTTC.

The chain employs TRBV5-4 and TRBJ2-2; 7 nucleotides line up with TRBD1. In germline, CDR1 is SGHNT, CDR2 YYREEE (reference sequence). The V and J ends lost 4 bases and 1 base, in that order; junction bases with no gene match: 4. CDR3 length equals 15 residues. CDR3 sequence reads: CASSLRTGNTGELFF. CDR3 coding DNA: TGTGCCAGCAGCCTACGGACAGGGAACACCGGGGAGCTGTTTTTT.

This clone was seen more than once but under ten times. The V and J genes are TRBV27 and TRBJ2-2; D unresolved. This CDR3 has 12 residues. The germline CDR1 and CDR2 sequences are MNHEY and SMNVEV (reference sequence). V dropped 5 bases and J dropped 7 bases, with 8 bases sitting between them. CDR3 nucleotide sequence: TGTGCCAGCAGTATAACCGGCGGGGAGCTGTTTTTT. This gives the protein CASSITGGELFF.

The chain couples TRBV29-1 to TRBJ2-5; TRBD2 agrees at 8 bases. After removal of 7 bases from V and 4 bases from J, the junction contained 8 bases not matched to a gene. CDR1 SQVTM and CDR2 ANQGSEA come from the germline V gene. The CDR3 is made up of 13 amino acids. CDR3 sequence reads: CSAEAGAGETQYF. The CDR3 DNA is TGCAGCGCCGAAGCGGGAGCAGGAGAGACCCAGTACTTC.

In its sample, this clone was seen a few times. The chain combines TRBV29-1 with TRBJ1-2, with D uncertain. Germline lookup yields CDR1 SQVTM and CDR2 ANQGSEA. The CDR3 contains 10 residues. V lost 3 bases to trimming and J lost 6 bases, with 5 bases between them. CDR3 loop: CSVDEDGYTF. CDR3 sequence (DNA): TGCAGCGTTGACGAGGATGGCTACACCTTC.

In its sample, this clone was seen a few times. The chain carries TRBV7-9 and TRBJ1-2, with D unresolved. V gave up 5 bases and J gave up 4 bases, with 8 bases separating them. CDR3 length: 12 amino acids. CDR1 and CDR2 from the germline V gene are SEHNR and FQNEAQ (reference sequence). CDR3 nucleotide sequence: TGTGCCAGCAGCCAATCGGCCTATGGCTACACCTTC. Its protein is CASSQSAYGYTF.

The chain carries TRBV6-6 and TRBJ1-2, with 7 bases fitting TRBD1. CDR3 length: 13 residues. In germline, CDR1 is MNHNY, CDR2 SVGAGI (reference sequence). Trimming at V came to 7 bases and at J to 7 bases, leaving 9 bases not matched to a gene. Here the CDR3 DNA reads TGTGCCAGCATGATAGACAGGGCTGGTGGCTACACCTTC. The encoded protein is CASMIDRAGGYTF.

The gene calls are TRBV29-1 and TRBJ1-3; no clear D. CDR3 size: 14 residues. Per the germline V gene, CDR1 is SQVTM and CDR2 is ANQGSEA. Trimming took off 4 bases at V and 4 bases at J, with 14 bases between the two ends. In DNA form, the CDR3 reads TGCAGCGTTGTAAGGCTGGTGGAAGGAAACACCATATATTTT. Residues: CSVVRLVEGNTIYF. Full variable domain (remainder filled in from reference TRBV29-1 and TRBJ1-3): SAVISQKPSRDICQRGTSLTIQCQVDSQVTMMFWYRQQPGQSLTLIATANQGSEATYESGFVIDKFPISRPNLTFSTLTVSNMSPEDSSIYLCSVVRLVEGNTIYFGEGSWLTVV.

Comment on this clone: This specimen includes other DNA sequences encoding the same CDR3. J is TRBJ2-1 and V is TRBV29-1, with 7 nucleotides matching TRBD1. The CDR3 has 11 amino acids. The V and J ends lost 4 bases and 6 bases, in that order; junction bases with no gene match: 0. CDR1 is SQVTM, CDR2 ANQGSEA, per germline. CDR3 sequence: CSVAGGNEQFF. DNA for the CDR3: TGCAGCGTTGCAGGGGGCAATGAGCAGTTCTTC.

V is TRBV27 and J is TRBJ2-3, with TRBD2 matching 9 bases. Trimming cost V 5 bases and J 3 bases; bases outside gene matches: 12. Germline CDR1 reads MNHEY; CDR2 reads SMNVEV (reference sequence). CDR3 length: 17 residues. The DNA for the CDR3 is TGTGCCAGCAGTATGTTAAACTTAGCGGGAGTTACAGATACGCAGTATTTT. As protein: CASSMLNLAGVTDTQYF.

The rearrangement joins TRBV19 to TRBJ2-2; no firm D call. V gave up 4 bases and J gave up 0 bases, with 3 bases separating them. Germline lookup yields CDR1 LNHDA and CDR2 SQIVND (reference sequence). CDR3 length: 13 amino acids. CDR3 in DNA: TGTGCCAGTAGTACGACGAACACCGGGGAGCTGTTTTTT. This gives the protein CASSTTNTGELFF.

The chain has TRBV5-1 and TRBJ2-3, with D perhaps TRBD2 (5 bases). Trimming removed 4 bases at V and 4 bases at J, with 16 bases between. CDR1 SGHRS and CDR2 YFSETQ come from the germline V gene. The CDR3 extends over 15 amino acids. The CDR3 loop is CASSTFGWEPDTQYF. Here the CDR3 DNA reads TGCGCCAGCAGCACCTTCGGATGGGAGCCAGATACGCAGTATTTT.

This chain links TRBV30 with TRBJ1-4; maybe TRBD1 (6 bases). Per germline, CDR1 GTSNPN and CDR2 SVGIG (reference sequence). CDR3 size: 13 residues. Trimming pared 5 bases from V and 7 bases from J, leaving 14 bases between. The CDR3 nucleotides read TGTGCCTGGTCGACAGGAGTGGGTGAAAAACTGTTTTTT. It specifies CAWSTGVGEKLFF.

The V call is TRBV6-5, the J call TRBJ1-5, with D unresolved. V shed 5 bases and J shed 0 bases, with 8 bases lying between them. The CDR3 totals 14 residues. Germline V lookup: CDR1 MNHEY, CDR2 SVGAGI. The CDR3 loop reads CASSNSNSNQPQHF. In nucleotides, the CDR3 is TGTGCCAGCAGTAACAGCAATAGCAATCAGCCCCAGCATTTT.

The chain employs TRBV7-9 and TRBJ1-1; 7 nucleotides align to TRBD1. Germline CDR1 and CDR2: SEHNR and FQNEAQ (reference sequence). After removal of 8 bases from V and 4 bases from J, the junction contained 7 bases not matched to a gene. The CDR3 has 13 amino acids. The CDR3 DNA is TGTGCCAGCGCAGGGGGGGCGGGCACTGAAGCTTTCTTT. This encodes CASAGGAGTEAFF. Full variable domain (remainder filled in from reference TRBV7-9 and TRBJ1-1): DTGVSQNPRHKITKRGQNVTFRCDPISEHNRLYWYRQTLGQGPEFLTYFQNEAQLEKSRLLSDRFSAERPKGSFSTLEIQRTEQGDSAMYLCASAGGAGTEAFFGQGTRLTVV.

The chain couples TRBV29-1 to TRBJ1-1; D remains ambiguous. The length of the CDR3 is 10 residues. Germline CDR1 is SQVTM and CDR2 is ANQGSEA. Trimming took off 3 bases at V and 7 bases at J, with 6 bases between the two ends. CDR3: CSVDGDEAFF. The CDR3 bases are TGCAGCGTTGACGGTGATGAAGCTTTCTTT.

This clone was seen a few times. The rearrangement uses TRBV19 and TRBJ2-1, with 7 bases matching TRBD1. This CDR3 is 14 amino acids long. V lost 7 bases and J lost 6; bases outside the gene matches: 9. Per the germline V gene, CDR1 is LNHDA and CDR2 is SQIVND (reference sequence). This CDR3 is CASMLAGGINEQFF. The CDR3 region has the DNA TGTGCCAGTATGTTGGCAGGGGGTATCAATGAGCAGTTCTTC.

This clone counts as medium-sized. CDR3 protein: CASSLRGGAKNIQYF. The CDR3 coding sequence is TGTGCCAGCAGCTTACGGGGGGGAGCCAAAAACATTCAGTACTTC. The rearrangement uses TRBV7-9 and TRBJ2-4; 8 bases are shared with TRBD2. Germline CDR1 is SEHNR and CDR2 is FQNEAQ (reference sequence). This CDR3 has 15 amino acids. The V segment lost 2 bases and the J segment 0 bases; nucleotides outside the gene matches: 0.

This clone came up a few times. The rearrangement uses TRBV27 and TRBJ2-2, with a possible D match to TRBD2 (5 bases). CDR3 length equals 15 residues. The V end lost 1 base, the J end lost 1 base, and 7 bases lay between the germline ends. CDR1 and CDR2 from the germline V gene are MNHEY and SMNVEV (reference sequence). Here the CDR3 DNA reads TGTGCCAGCAGTTTATGGAGGAGGAACACCGGGGAGCTGTTTTTT. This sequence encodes CASSLWRRNTGELFF.

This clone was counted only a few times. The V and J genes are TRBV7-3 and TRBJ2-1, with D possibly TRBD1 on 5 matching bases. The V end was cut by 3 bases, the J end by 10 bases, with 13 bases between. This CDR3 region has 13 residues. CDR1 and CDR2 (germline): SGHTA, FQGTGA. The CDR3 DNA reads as TGTGCCAGCAGCTTTGATACAAGGGGCGAGCAGTTCTTC. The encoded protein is CASSFDTRGEQFF. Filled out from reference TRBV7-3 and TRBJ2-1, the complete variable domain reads GAGVSQTPSNKVTEKGKYVELRCDPISGHTALYWYRQSLGQGPEFLIYFQGTGAADDSGLPNDRFFAVRPEGSVSTLKIQRTERGDSAVYLCASSFDTRGEQFFGPGTRLTVL.

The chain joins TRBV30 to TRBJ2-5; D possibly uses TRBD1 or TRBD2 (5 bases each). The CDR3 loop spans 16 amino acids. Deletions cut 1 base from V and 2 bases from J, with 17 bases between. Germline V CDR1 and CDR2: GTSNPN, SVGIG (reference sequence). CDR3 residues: CAWSARGGLEQETQYF. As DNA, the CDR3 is TGTGCCTGGAGTGCGAGGGGCGGGTTGGAACAAGAGACCCAGTACTTC.

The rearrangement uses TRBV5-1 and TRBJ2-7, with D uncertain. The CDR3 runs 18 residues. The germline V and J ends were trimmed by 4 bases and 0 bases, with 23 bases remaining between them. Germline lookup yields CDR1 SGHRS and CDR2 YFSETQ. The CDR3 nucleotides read TGCGCCAGCAGCCCCGGTACTCTGGCCCGGGCGACCTCCTACGAGCAGTACTTC. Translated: CASSPGTLARATSYEQYF.

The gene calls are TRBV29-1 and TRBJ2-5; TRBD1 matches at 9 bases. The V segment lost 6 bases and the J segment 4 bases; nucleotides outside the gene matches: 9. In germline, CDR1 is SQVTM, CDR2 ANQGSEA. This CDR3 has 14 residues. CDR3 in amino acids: CSVGSTGGVETQYF. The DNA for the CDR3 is TGCAGCGTCGGGTCTACAGGGGGCGTAGAGACCCAGTACTTC.

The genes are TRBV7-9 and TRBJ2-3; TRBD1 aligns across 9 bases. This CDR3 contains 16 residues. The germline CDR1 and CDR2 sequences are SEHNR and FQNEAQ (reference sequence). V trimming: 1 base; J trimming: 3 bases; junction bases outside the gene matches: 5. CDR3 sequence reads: CASSLDGTGPTDTQYF. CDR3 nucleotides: TGTGCCAGCAGCTTAGATGGGACAGGGCCGACAGATACGCAGTATTTT. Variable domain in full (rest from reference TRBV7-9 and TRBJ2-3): DTGVSQNPRHKITKRGQNVTFRCDPISEHNRLYWYRQTLGQGPEFLTYFQNEAQLEKSRLLSDRFSAERPKGSFSTLEIQRTEQGDSAMYLCASSLDGTGPTDTQYFGPGTRLTVL.

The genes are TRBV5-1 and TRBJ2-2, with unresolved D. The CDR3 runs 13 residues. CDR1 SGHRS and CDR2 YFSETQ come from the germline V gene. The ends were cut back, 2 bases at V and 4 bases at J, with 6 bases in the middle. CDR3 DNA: TGCGCCAGCAGCTTTGACGTCACCGGGGAGCTGTTTTTT. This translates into CASSFDVTGELFF.